The present entry profiles one T cell receptor (beta chain) with its context. Its antigen is unknown. The sample is drawn from a study of OX40 agonist ivuxolimab in advanced cancers. General observations from the study: Circulating CD4+ and CD8+ T cells showed clonal expansion by week 6 at 0.1 to 3.0 mg/kg.

Assay: immunoSEQ multiplex PCR; the TCRdb copy retains only in-frame clones and omits some. The repertoire has approximately 50,000 clones, 70% to 90% of them found once; the top ten carry about 0.66%. Germline CDR1 MNHNS, CDR2 SASEGT. This CDR3 region has 15 residues. V was pared by 2 bases and J by 7 bases, with 15 bases between. The receptor was isolated from an adult with an advanced solid tumor such as melanoma, head and neck, liver or kidney cancer. This sample comprised CD4+ or CD8+ T cells sorted from blood, obtained in a trial of the OX40 agonist ivuxolimab. The genes are TRBV6-1 and TRBJ2-1; no clear D gene. This CDR3 reads CASSEWPLVGNEQFF. CDR3 in DNA: TGTGCCAGCAGTGAATGGCCCTTAGTGGGGAATGAGCAGTTCTTC.